This T cell receptor (beta chain) was retrieved from a study of T cells of healthy individuals. CDR1 and CDR2 from the germline V gene are KGHDR and SFDVKD. The CDR3 totals 16 residues. V was shortened by 0 bases and J by 1 base, with 10 bases between the two germline ends. MiXCR, run by TCRdb on the 5' RACE reads, gives a single entry per CDR3 protein. The data hold about 53,000 distinct CDR3 sequences, with approximately 15% observed a single time. The sample holds many counts of this clonotype. This TCR was recovered from a human donor in good health. This chain links TRBV24-1 with TRBJ2-3; unclear D gene. CDR3 region: CATSDLGPVRTDTQYF. The CDR3 DNA follows: TGTGCCACCAGTGATTTGGGGCCTGTGCGCACAGATACGCAGTATTTT.